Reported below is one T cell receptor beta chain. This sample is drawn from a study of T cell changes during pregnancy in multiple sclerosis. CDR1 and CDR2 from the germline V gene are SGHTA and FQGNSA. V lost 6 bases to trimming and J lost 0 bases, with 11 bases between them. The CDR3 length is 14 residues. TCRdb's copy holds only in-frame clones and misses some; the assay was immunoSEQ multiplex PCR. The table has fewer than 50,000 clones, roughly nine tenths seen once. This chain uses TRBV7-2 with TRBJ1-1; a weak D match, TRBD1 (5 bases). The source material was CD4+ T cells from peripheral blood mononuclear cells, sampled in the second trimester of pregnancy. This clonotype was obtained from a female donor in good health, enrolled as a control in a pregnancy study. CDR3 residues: CASSHAQVNTEAFF. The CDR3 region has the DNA TGTGCCAGCAGTCATGCACAGGTGAACACTGAAGCTTTCTTT.